This is a list of T cell receptor beta chains from one sample in a study of identical twins. TCRdb analysed the 5' RACE reads with MiXCR anew, one entry per CDR3 protein. Of about 660,000 distinct CDR3 sequences in the sample, 8.5% to 9% are singletons; the top ten hold more than 0.75%. These data were likewise used in another study, on yellow fever vaccine responses in identical twins.

Source material: PBMCs. The receptors come from a woman in her late teens or twenties in good health. The CDR3 runs from the conserved cysteine through the conserved F or W. D genes are given only for firm matches. Size values are once, few and many counts, or a class for expanded clones, and some rows have none.

>many|-|TRBV29-1|TRBJ2-5
CSVLQETQYF
TGCAGCGTACTCCAAGAGACCCAGTACTTC
>-|-|TRBV3-1|TRBJ1-5
CASSQQGGNQPQHF
TGTGCCAGCAGCCAGCAGGGTGGCAATCAGCCCCAGCATTTT
>many|-|TRBV4-2|TRBJ2-1
CASSQDVGSGYNEQFF
TGTGCCAGCAGCCAAGATGTTGGTAGCGGTTACAATGAGCAGTTCTTC
>few|TRBD2|TRBV15|TRBJ2-5
CATSQRISGRETQYF
TGTGCCACCAGTCAGCGAATTAGCGGGAGGGAGACCCAGTACTTC
>-|-|TRBV3-1|TRBJ2-1
CASSQATGVPYNEQFF
TGTGCCAGCAGCCAAGCGACGGGCGTTCCCTACAATGAGCAGTTCTTC
>many|-|TRBV15|TRBJ1-1
CATSMGSHPFQAFF
TGTGCCACCAGCATGGGCAGTCACCCGTTCCAAGCTTTCTTT
>few|-|TRBV5-1|TRBJ2-2
CASSGGTENTGELFF
TGCGCCAGCAGCGGCGGGACTGAGAACACCGGGGAGCTGTTTTTT
>many|-|TRBV6-6|TRBJ2-1
CASSYSKSVEQFF
TGTGCCAGCAGTTACTCGAAATCAGTCGAGCAGTTCTTC
>many|TRBD2|TRBV4-3|TRBJ2-5
CASSQGGLAGLYQETQYF
TGCGCCAGCAGCCAAGGAGGACTAGCGGGACTGTACCAAGAGACCCAGTACTTC
>-|TRBD2|TRBV7-9|TRBJ2-7
CASSFEAGEDEQYF
TGTGCCAGCAGCTTCGAAGCGGGAGAAGACGAGCAGTACTTC
>-|-|TRBV20-1|TRBJ2-1
CSARDTERRVYNEQFF
TGCAGTGCTAGAGATACGGAGCGGAGGGTCTACAATGAGCAGTTCTTC
>-|TRBD1|TRBV2|TRBJ2-5
CASTSRGGDETQYF
TGTGCCAGCACGTCTAGAGGGGGCGATGAGACCCAGTACTTC
>many|TRBD1|TRBV7-9|TRBJ2-2
CAAGVDRKTGELFF
TGTGCCGCAGGAGTGGACAGGAAAACCGGGGAGCTGTTTTTT
>-|-|TRBV20-1|TRBJ1-1
CSARVDSMNTEAFF
TGCAGTGCTAGAGTCGACAGCATGAACACTGAAGCTTTCTTT
>-|TRBD2|TRBV18|TRBJ2-7
CASSPPGGANEQYF
TGTGCCAGCTCACCACCGGGAGGGGCGAACGAGCAGTACTTC
>many|TRBD2|TRBV12-3/TRBV12-4|TRBJ2-1
CASQNRGGLAGVNEQFF
TGTGCCAGCCAAAATCGCGGGGGACTAGCGGGAGTCAATGAGCAGTTCTTC
>many|TRBD1|TRBV12-3/TRBV12-4|TRBJ1-6
CASRLTGGNSPLHF
TGTGCCAGCAGACTGACAGGGGGTAATTCACCCCTCCACTTT
>-|TRBD2|TRBV20-1|TRBJ2-1
CSARAASGTPNNEQFF
TGCAGTGCTAGAGCGGCTAGCGGGACACCCAACAATGAGCAGTTCTTC
>many|TRBD2|TRBV9|TRBJ2-1
CASSVASGAKRGQFF
TGTGCCAGCAGCGTAGCTAGCGGGGCCAAACGGGGGCAGTTCTTC
>-|-|TRBV5-1|TRBJ1-1
CASSFTGPTGGNTEAFF
TGCGCCAGCAGCTTCACCGGACCGACCGGAGGGAACACTGAAGCTTTCTTT
>-|-|TRBV29-1|TRBJ2-1
CSAVLASYNEQFF
TGCAGCGCTGTACTTGCTTCCTACAATGAGCAGTTCTTC
>many|-|TRBV7-8|TRBJ1-1
CASSLPPNTEAFF
TGTGCCAGCAGCCTACCCCCGAACACTGAAGCTTTCTTT
>-|-|TRBV19|TRBJ2-2
CASSIDDPTGELFF
TGTGCCAGTAGTATAGATGACCCCACCGGGGAGCTGTTTTTT
>-|-|TRBV4-3|TRBJ2-3
CASSQRRTSSTDTQYF
TGCGCCAGCAGCCAAAGGCGGACCTCTAGCACAGATACGCAGTATTTT
>-|TRBD1|TRBV29-1|TRBJ2-3
CSVTGDLPDTQYF
TGCAGCGTTACAGGGGATCTCCCAGATACGCAGTATTTT
>few|TRBD1|TRBV7-2|TRBJ2-1
CANNRGRTYNEQFF
TGTGCCAACAACAGGGGCAGGACCTACAATGAGCAGTTCTTC
>-|-|TRBV25-1|TRBJ2-2
CASSITGLNTGELFF
TGTGCCAGCAGTATAACAGGTCTTAACACCGGGGAGCTGTTTTTT
>many|-|TRBV7-6|TRBJ2-3
CASSPRVSTDTQYF
TGTGCCAGCAGCCCTAGGGTTAGCACAGATACGCAGTATTTT
>-|-|TRBV25-1|TRBJ2-5
CASSDPRRSGYQETQYF
TGTGCCAGCAGTGATCCGCGGCGCAGCGGGTACCAAGAGACCCAGTACTTC
>-|-|TRBV27|TRBJ2-7
CASSPISRQNPYEQYF
TGTGCCAGCAGTCCGATATCCCGACAGAACCCCTACGAGCAGTACTTC
>many|TRBD1|TRBV29-1|TRBJ1-2
CSAPAGTVNLYGYTF
TGCAGCGCACCCGCCGGGACAGTGAATCTCTATGGCTACACCTTC
>few|TRBD1|TRBV9|TRBJ1-3
CASSGQGSGNTIYF
TGTGCCAGCAGCGGACAGGGTTCTGGAAACACCATATATTTT
>-|-|TRBV15|TRBJ2-7
CATSRDRAGAYEQYF
TGTGCCACCAGCAGAGATCGGGCAGGGGCCTACGAGCAGTACTTC